This T cell receptor beta chain comes out of a study of cytomegalovirus exposure and HLA in healthy donors. PCR amplification relied on 60 Vbeta primers (plus 13 Jbeta primers). Generated by immunoSEQ multiplex PCR, the TCRdb table keeps only in-frame clones and is missing some. The table shows some 170,000 clones, with roughly 79% occurring only once. V was trimmed by 7 bases and J by 7 bases, leaving 22 bases between them. This CDR3 comprises 16 residues. Per germline, CDR1 SGHTA and CDR2 FQGTGA. The material sequenced was PBMCs. The genes are TRBV7-3 and TRBJ2-2; weak D call: TRBD2 (6 bases). The clonotype comes from a young woman in good health and CMV-seropositive. Here the CDR3 DNA reads TGTGCCAGCACCTTTTGGGGCGGGGTTCAAGGCGGGGAGCTGTTTTTT. Translated, it gives CASTFWGGVQGGELFF.